Sequencing of this T cell receptor beta chain was carried out in a study of blood T cells in healthy people across ages. CDR3 length: 11 amino acids. A single count supports this clonotype. No antigen is known for it. A J-beta primer mix and a sample-barcoded 5' primer were used in a second PCR of roughly 7 to 12 cycles. Every cDNA molecule carried a tag from a template-switch adaptor bearing 12 random nucleotides. Sequencing recovered at least 2.5 million CDR3-containing paired-end reads from each sample. Via MiXCR, TCRdb re-called the 5' RACE reads, giving one row per CDR3 protein. The sample lists roughly 570,000 distinct CDR3 sequences; 27% were seen once. General observations from the study: Total diversity from one million sequenced T cells was likely underestimated. Naive and antigen-experienced cells could not be conclusively compared, given unsorted PBMCs.

The chain is built from TRBV12-3 or TRBV12-4 and TRBJ2-5; D not resolved. The last part of the DNA fits TRBJ2-7 better; the J call may be wrong. The receptor's source is a woman in her 70s in good health. Sequenced sample: blood. The CDR3 region is CASSFTHEQYF. The CDR3 nucleotides read TGTGCCAGCAGTTTTACTCACGAGCAGTACTTC.